The 17 T cell receptor beta chains below were found in one sample sequenced in a study of cytomegalovirus exposure and HLA in healthy donors. Primers included in the PCR were 60 Vbeta and 13 Jbeta primers. Using immunoSEQ multiplex PCR, the repertoire was profiled, and TCRdb retains in-frame clones only, with some absent. Of 100,000 to 150,000 clones listed, 77% are singletons. Source material: PBMCs. The receptors stem from a woman in her thirties or forties in good health and CMV-seropositive.

The chain employs TRBV6-1 and TRBJ1-5; 10 bases are a match to TRBD1. Germline V gene lookup returns CDR1 MNHNS and CDR2 SASEGT. The CDR3 is made up of 17 amino acids. Germline trimming cut 2 bases from V and 9 bases from J; bases unmatched to any gene: 13. Here the CDR3 DNA reads TGTGCCAGCAGTGAACTTTTACGACAGGGGGCGGTGGGGCCCCAGCATTTT. Translating gives CASSELLRQGAVGPQHF.

This clone was counted between two and nine times. The chain employs TRBV5-1 and TRBJ2-1, with TRBD2 matching over 8 bases. CDR1 and CDR2 (germline): SGHRS, YFSETQ. CDR3 length: 17 residues. Trimming removed 3 bases from V and 4 bases from J; junction bases left unmatched: 12. CDR3 sequence: CASSSGGAGGSYNEQFF. The CDR3 DNA reads TGCGCCAGCAGCTCAGGAGGGGCGGGAGGATCATACAATGAGCAGTTCTTC.

The rearrangement uses TRBV5-1 and TRBJ1-2; tentative D call: TRBD1 (6 bases). This CDR3 has 16 residues. Trimming removed 1 base at V and 0 bases at J, with 13 bases between. CDR1 SGHRS and CDR2 YFSETQ come from the germline V gene. The CDR3 sequence: CASSLNRELANYGYTF. CDR3 sequence (DNA): TGCGCCAGCAGCTTGAACAGGGAATTGGCTAACTATGGCTACACCTTC.

This clone showed up just once. The genes are TRBV6-1 and TRBJ2-2, with a weak D call TRBD2 (6 bases). Trimming stripped 4 bases from V and 5 bases from J, with 14 bases between. CDR3 size: 15 residues. Germline lookup yields CDR1 MNHNS and CDR2 SASEGT. The CDR3 loop is CASSGLTRKTGELFF. In nucleotides, the CDR3 is TGTGCCAGCAGTGGTTTGACTAGAAAGACCGGGGAGCTGTTTTTT.

The chain couples TRBV7-3 to TRBJ2-1; D ambiguous. Germline loops: CDR1 SGHTA, CDR2 FQGTGA. V gave up 0 bases and J gave up 4 bases, with 7 bases separating them. The CDR3 runs to 14 residues. For the CDR3, the DNA is TGTGCCAGCAGCTTAACCAGTTCGTACAATGAGCAGTTCTTC. It encodes CASSLTSSYNEQFF.

V gene TRBV28 combines with J gene TRBJ2-2; the D gene is possibly TRBD1 (5 bases). The CDR3 has 14 residues. Germline CDR1 MDHEN, CDR2 SYDVKM. V was shortened by 8 bases and J by 0 bases, with 10 bases between the two germline ends. The CDR3, as DNA: TGTGCCAGCGTGCAGGGATCGAACACCGGGGAGCTGTTTTTT. Translated: CASVQGSNTGELFF. Together with reference TRBV28 and TRBJ2-2, the CDR3 gives the full variable domain: DVKVTQSSRYLVKRTGEKVFLECVQDMDHENMFWYRQDPGLGLRLIYFSYDVKMKEKGDIPEGYSVSREKKERFSLILESASTNQTSMYLCASVQGSNTGELFFGEGSRLTVL.

The V gene is TRBV9, the J gene TRBJ2-1; TRBD2 matches at 12 bases. CDR3 length: 16 amino acids. CDR1 is SGDLS and CDR2 is YYNGEE in the germline V gene. Trimming at V came to 4 bases and at J to 4 bases, leaving 6 bases not matched to a gene. The CDR3 region is CASSFSGTSGYNEQFF. CDR3 in DNA: TGTGCCAGCAGCTTTTCCGGGACTAGCGGGTACAATGAGCAGTTCTTC.

V and J are TRBV6-5 and TRBJ2-1; 7 bases line up with TRBD2. The CDR3 is 14 residues long. CDR1 and CDR2 (germline): MNHEY, SVGAGI. The trim removed 4 bases at V and 6 bases at J, leaving 6 bases unmatched. Here the CDR3 DNA reads TGTGCCAGCAGTTCAGGGACTAACCTCAATGAGCAGTTCTTC. Translated: CASSSGTNLNEQFF.

This sequence joins TRBV30 and TRBJ2-7; D might be TRBD2 (5 bases). The germline V gene has CDR1 GTSNPN and CDR2 SVGIG (reference sequence). CDR3 length: 13 amino acids. Deletions cut 1 base from V and 6 bases from J, with 13 bases between. The CDR3 DNA sequence: TGTGCCTGGAGTGACTTTGAGGGATCCGAGCAGTACTTC. Residues: CAWSDFEGSEQYF.

The chain has TRBV11-2 and TRBJ2-3; D is uncertain. From germline, CDR1 is SGHAT and CDR2 FQNNGV. The CDR3 has 16 amino acids. V lost 1 base to trimming and J lost 4 bases, with 15 bases between them. For the CDR3, the DNA is TGTGCCAGCAGCTTAGGAGTGTTTTCCGTCCCAGATACGCAGTATTTT. Its protein product is CASSLGVFSVPDTQYF.

This clone was seen a single time. The rearrangement joins TRBV6-1 to TRBJ2-7; D is uncertain. The CDR3 length is 14 residues. V was pared by 2 bases and J by 3 bases, with 11 bases between. Germline assignment: CDR1 MNHNS and CDR2 SASEGT. The CDR3, as DNA: TGTGCCAGCAGTGAACGCGGCGGAATCTACGAGCAGTACTTC. Translating gives CASSERGGIYEQYF.

The chain has TRBV5-6 and TRBJ1-5; D is ambiguous. Germline V lookup: CDR1 SGHDT, CDR2 YYEEEE. Trimming shortened V by 3 bases and J by 7 bases, and 17 bases separated the two germline ends. The CDR3 sequence is 15 residues long. CDR3 sequence: CASSSSVSGGQPQHF. The CDR3 nucleotides are TGTGCCAGCAGCTCTTCGGTCTCGGGAGGGCAGCCCCAGCATTTT.

This clone was seen once. The chain employs TRBV11-2 and TRBJ2-7; 12 positions agree with TRBD2. The CDR3 runs to 19 residues. Germline lookup yields CDR1 SGHAT and CDR2 FQNNGV. The ends lost 3 bases at V and 2 bases at J; junction bases unmatched: 14. CDR3 region: CASSFMYKRTSGEPYEQYF. CDR3 in DNA: TGTGCCAGCAGCTTTATGTACAAACGGACTAGCGGGGAACCCTACGAGCAGTACTTC.

The rearrangement uses TRBV6-5 and TRBJ1-1, with TRBD1 matching 10 bases. The CDR3 is 15 residues long. V trimming: 5 bases; J trimming: 4 bases; junction bases outside the gene matches: 7. CDR1 is MNHEY, CDR2 SVGAGI, per germline. Here the CDR3 reads CASSTGQGRSTEAFF. For the CDR3, the DNA is TGTGCCAGCAGTACGGGACAGGGGCGGTCCACTGAAGCTTTCTTT.

The rearrangement uses TRBV6-6 and TRBJ2-3; 8 bases match TRBD2. CDR1 is MNHNY, CDR2 SVGAGI, per germline (reference sequence). Germline trimming cut 7 bases from V and 6 bases from J; bases unmatched to any gene: 12. The length of the CDR3 is 15 residues. CDR3 sequence (DNA): TGTGCCAGCAATCTCGACGGGAGGGCCTGGGATACGCAGTATTTT. This sequence encodes CASNLDGRAWDTQYF.

CDR3 DNA: TGTGCCAGCAGTGACCGAGGCGGGGGCACAGATACGCAGTATTTT. It is translated as CASSDRGGGTDTQYF. This rearrangement joins TRBV6-1 to TRBJ2-3; tentatively, D is TRBD2 (6 bases). The CDR3 extends over 15 amino acids. Germline lookup yields CDR1 MNHNS and CDR2 SASEGT. V lost 3 bases and J 1 base, leaving 11 bases between the germline ends.

This chain uses TRBV7-6 with TRBJ2-7, with 7 positions matching TRBD2. The CDR3 length is 15 residues. Germline V gene data show CDR1 as SGHVS and CDR2 as FNYEAQ. Unmatched junction bases numbered 12, after V lost 5 bases and J lost 5 bases. The CDR3 DNA sequence: TGTGCCAGCAGCCGCATAGCGGGTCTGTCCCACGAGCAGTACTTC. Protein product: CASSRIAGLSHEQYF.